Each of the 8 T cell receptor beta chains below was sequenced from the same sample in a study of OX40 agonist ivuxolimab in advanced cancers. TCRdb's table, derived via immunoSEQ multiplex PCR, lists solely in-frame clones and lacks some. The sample holds some 96,000 clones, about 80% seen once. The sequences come from CD4+ or CD8+ T cells sorted from blood, collected in a trial of the OX40 agonist ivuxolimab. The source is an adult with an advanced solid tumor such as melanoma, head and neck, liver or kidney cancer.

The chain is built from TRBV5-1 and TRBJ2-1, with D unclear. Germline values: CDR1 SGHRS, CDR2 YFSETQ. V dropped 4 bases and J dropped 7 bases, with 15 bases sitting between them. The CDR3 loop spans 14 amino acids. CDR3: CASSHLTPRNEQFF. The CDR3 nucleotides are TGCGCCAGCAGCCATTTGACGCCTAGGAATGAGCAGTTCTTC.

This clone was observed a handful of times. This chain links TRBV6-6 with TRBJ1-1; D gene uncertain. CDR3 length: 14 amino acids. Per the germline V gene, CDR1 is MNHNY and CDR2 is SVGAGI (reference sequence). V was trimmed by 8 bases and J by 1 base, leaving 14 bases between them. The DNA for the CDR3 is TGTGCCAGCCCCCGGGAACCCTGGAACACTGAAGCTTTCTTT. It codes for CASPREPWNTEAFF.

V is TRBV10-1 and J is TRBJ2-1, with TRBD2 identical over 10 bases. Germline loops: CDR1 WNHNN, CDR2 SYGVQD (reference sequence). V shed 2 bases, J shed 8 bases, and the junction held 6 bases outside the gene matches. There are 15 residues in the CDR3. The CDR3 spells CASSERGLAGDEQFF. In DNA form, the CDR3 reads TGCGCCAGCAGTGAGCGGGGTCTAGCGGGAGATGAGCAGTTCTTC.

The V and J genes are TRBV25-1 and TRBJ2-2; D is unresolved. Germline V gives CDR1 MGHDK, CDR2 SYGVNS. The CDR3 loop spans 12 amino acids. V was trimmed by 7 bases and J by 8 bases, leaving 11 bases between them. CDR3 in DNA: TGTGCCAGCAACTCTCCCCGTGGGGAGCTGTTTTTT. It codes for CASNSPRGELFF. Based on the CDR3 plus reference TRBV25-1 and TRBJ2-2, the full variable domain is EADIYQTPRYLVIGTGKKITLECSQTMGHDKMYWYQQDPGMELHLIHYSYGVNSTEKGDLSSESTVSRIRTEHFPLTLESARPSHTSQYLCASNSPRGELFFGEGSRLTVL.

The genes are TRBV11-2 and TRBJ1-1; no clear D. The V and J ends lost 0 bases and 0 bases respectively, with 8 bases between them. CDR1 is SGHAT, CDR2 FQNNGV, per germline. The CDR3 runs to 15 residues. CDR3 DNA: TGTGCCAGCAGCTTAGATATGGCAGTGAACACTGAAGCTTTCTTT. Translation: CASSLDMAVNTEAFF.

A note on this clone: It is likely a read error, because the conserved phenylalanine at the end of the CDR3 is missing. The DNA is omitted, as the CDR3 cannot be located on it reliably, and the CDR3 follows TCRdb's listing. J is TRBJ1-5 and V is TRBV5-5. Germline CDR1 and CDR2: SGHKS and YYEKEE (reference sequence). The CDR3 contains 11 residues when both ends are counted. CDR3 amino acids: CASSTEGRNFK.

The V call is TRBV28, the J call TRBJ1-5; D ambiguous. CDR1 is MDHEN and CDR2 is SYDVKM in the germline V gene. CDR3 length: 13 residues. Trimming took 6 bases from V and 4 from J, leaving 10 bases between them. Here the CDR3 reads CASSRGRNQPQHF. CDR3 nucleotides: TGTGCCAGCAGCCGCGGACGGAATCAGCCCCAGCATTTT.

The gene calls are TRBV11-2 and TRBJ1-2; D is unclear. The length of the CDR3 is 11 residues. Trimming removed 6 bases at V and 10 bases at J, with 12 bases between. Germline assignment: CDR1 SGHAT and CDR2 FQNNGV. The CDR3 is CASRTGIVYTF. CDR3 nucleotides: TGTGCCAGCAGAACCGGGATCGTCTACACCTTC.